Each of the 32 T cell receptor beta chains below was sequenced from the same sample in a study of CD8 T cells in ankylosing spondylitis. One entry per CDR3 protein, called by TCRdb with MiXCR from the 5' RACE reads. Among 300,000 to 350,000 distinct CDR3 sequences listed, approximately 15% were seen once. The sequencing sample was made of blood, either unsorted or a sorted T cell fraction (not recorded which). These receptors came from a male donor with ankylosing spondylitis or in good health (not recorded which).

This clonotype was observed a few times. The genes are TRBV12-3 or TRBV12-4 and TRBJ1-5; a possible D gene is TRBD1 (5 bases). The CDR3 runs to 16 residues. V dropped 8 bases and J dropped 5 bases, with 22 bases sitting between them. The CDR3 sequence: CASRIRRGYVDQPQHF. CDR3 sequence (DNA): TGTGCCAGCCGCATTAGGCGGGGGTATGTCGATCAGCCCCAGCATTTT.

V and J are TRBV2 and TRBJ1-2; D not resolved. CDR1 is SNHLY and CDR2 is FYNNEI in the germline V gene. This CDR3 contains 14 residues. V was clipped by 7 bases and J by 4 bases, with 16 bases between them. The DNA for the CDR3 is TGTGCCAGCACCTGGAGGCGTAGCCCCTATGGCTACACCTTC. Amino acid sequence: CASTWRRSPYGYTF.

This clonotype was seen repeatedly, ten times or more. J is TRBJ1-2 and V is TRBV10-3, with TRBD1 matching 8 bases. Germline trimming cut 2 bases from V and 0 bases from J; bases unmatched to any gene: 2. Germline CDR1 and CDR2: ENHRY and SYGVKD. The CDR3 covers 15 residues. The CDR3 reads CAISERGQANYGYTF. CDR3 nucleotide sequence: TGTGCCATCAGTGAGAGGGGACAGGCTAACTATGGCTACACCTTC.

The J gene is TRBJ1-4, the V gene TRBV7-9, with 7 nucleotides matching TRBD1. J was trimmed by 4 bases and V by 5 bases; bases with no gene match: 7. The germline gives CDR1 SEHNR, CDR2 FQNEAQ (reference sequence). CDR3 length equals 15 residues. CDR3 residues: CASSPPGQDNEKLFF. In DNA form, the CDR3 reads TGTGCCAGCAGCCCCCCCGGACAGGATAATGAAAAACTGTTTTTT.

Only a few counts were recorded for this clonotype. The chain uses TRBV5-1 and TRBJ2-2; possible D gene TRBD2, 5 bases. Germline values: CDR1 SGHRS, CDR2 YFSETQ. CDR3 length: 14 amino acids. Trimming took off 7 bases at V and 1 base at J, with 11 bases between the two ends. The CDR3 is CASSGGLNTGELFF. CDR3 bases: TGCGCCAGCTCTGGAGGCTTGAACACCGGGGAGCTGTTTTTT. The full variable domain, with the rest looked up from reference TRBV5-1 and TRBJ2-2, is KAGVTQTPRYLIKTRGQQVTLSCSPISGHRSVSWYQQTPGQGLQFLFEYFSETQRNKGNFPGRFSGRQFSNSRSEMNVSTLELGDSALYLCASSGGLNTGELFFGEGSRLTVL.

The rearrangement joins TRBV5-1 to TRBJ2-5; TRBD2 aligns across 8 bases. Germline assignment: CDR1 SGHRS and CDR2 YFSETQ. The CDR3 has 14 residues. Trimming removed 1 base from V and 5 bases from J; junction bases left unmatched: 4. CDR3 nucleotide sequence: TGCGCCAGCAGCTTGTCCGGGGGGGAGGAGACCCAGTACTTC. Translation gives CASSLSGGEETQYF. The whole variable domain, remainder taken from reference TRBV5-1 and TRBJ2-5, is KAGVTQTPRYLIKTRGQQVTLSCSPISGHRSVSWYQQTPGQGLQFLFEYFSETQRNKGNFPGRFSGRQFSNSRSEMNVSTLELGDSALYLCASSLSGGEETQYFGPGTRLLVL.

The chain uses TRBV5-1 and TRBJ1-5; 8 bases match TRBD1. The germline CDR1 and CDR2 sequences are SGHRS and YFSETQ. Trimming took 4 bases from V and 8 from J; bases not matched to a gene: 8. This CDR3 spans 14 amino acids. CDR3 loop: CASSDGQGIEPQHF. CDR3 nucleotides: TGCGCCAGCAGCGATGGACAGGGTATAGAGCCCCAGCATTTT.

The V gene is TRBV10-3, the J gene TRBJ1-3; 7 bases fit TRBD1. Germline-derived CDR1 and CDR2 are ENHRY and SYGVKD. CDR3 length equals 14 residues. The V gene end was trimmed by 6 bases and the J gene end by 4 bases; junction bases not matched to a gene: 6. CDR3 sequence: CAISADREGNTIYF. The CDR3 DNA sequence: TGTGCCATCAGCGCAGACAGGGAAGGAAACACCATATATTTT.

This clonotype was counted between two and nine times. J is TRBJ1-1 and V is TRBV28; D gene uncertain. The CDR3 loop spans 14 amino acids. The V end was cut by 5 bases, the J end by 3 bases, with 13 bases between. The germline V gene has CDR1 MDHEN and CDR2 SYDVKM. CDR3 protein: CASSPLRWYTEAFF. As DNA, the CDR3 is TGTGCCAGCAGTCCCCTTAGGTGGTACACTGAAGCTTTCTTT.

This clonotype was seen more than once but under ten times. The chain is built from TRBV12-3 or TRBV12-4 and TRBJ2-2; D is possibly TRBD1 (6 bases). The CDR3 extends over 15 amino acids. V was pared by 3 bases and J by 8 bases, with 16 bases between. In DNA, the CDR3 is TGTGCCAGCAGTTTCGTGGGGGCCAGGGTTGGGGAGCTGTTTTTT. This gives the protein CASSFVGARVGELFF.

This clonotype occurred a few times. The chain combines TRBV20-1 with TRBJ2-7; the match to TRBD2 covers 10 bases. Germline loops: CDR1 DFQATT, CDR2 SNEGSKA (reference sequence). The ends lost 6 bases at V and 4 bases at J; junction bases unmatched: 12. The CDR3 spans 15 residues. The CDR3 protein is CSAASTSGNGYEQYF. CDR3 coding DNA: TGCAGTGCGGCCAGTACTAGCGGGAATGGTTACGAGCAGTACTTC.

The chain recombines TRBV12-3 or TRBV12-4 with TRBJ1-2, with TRBD1 as a possible D gene (6 bases). V gave up 6 bases and J gave up 3 bases, with 20 bases separating them. This CDR3 is built from 16 residues. CDR3 region: CASSSRRDKGYYGYTF. DNA of the CDR3: TGTGCCAGCAGCTCCCGCCGGGACAAGGGGTACTATGGCTACACCTTC.

The chain uses TRBV6-5 and TRBJ2-7; 7 bases align to TRBD2. This CDR3 has 15 residues. V shed 4 bases, J shed 7 bases, and the junction held 13 bases outside the gene matches. The V gene's germline CDR1 is MNHEY and CDR2 SVGAGI. In nucleotides, the CDR3 is TGTGCCAGCAGTTCGGGGGGACGGGTCCTTGGGGAGCAGTACTTC. Translating gives CASSSGGRVLGEQYF.

This clonotype showed up many times. V is TRBV20-1 and J is TRBJ1-2; the D gene is possibly TRBD1 (6 bases). The CDR3 consists of 13 residues. Germline lookup yields CDR1 DFQATT and CDR2 SNEGSKA (reference sequence). The V and J ends lost 3 bases and 6 bases respectively, with 14 bases between them. The chain's CDR3 is CSASDRSFDGYTF. The DNA for the CDR3 is TGCAGTGCTAGCGACAGGTCATTCGATGGCTACACCTTC.

This clonotype was observed a few times. The chain links TRBV20-1 to TRBJ2-1; D ambiguous. CDR1 and CDR2 (germline): DFQATT, SNEGSKA (reference sequence). This CDR3 comprises 11 residues. V shed 5 bases and J shed 8 bases, with 10 bases lying between them. CDR3 nucleotides: TGCAGTGCTGCAAAGACTGATGAGCAGTTCTTC. It specifies CSAAKTDEQFF.

This clonotype was detected ten times or more. V usage is TRBV29-1 and J usage is TRBJ1-1; D gene ambiguous. The CDR3 is made up of 16 amino acids. Trimming removed 7 bases at V and 4 bases at J, with 25 bases between. CDR1 and CDR2 (germline): SQVTM, ANQGSEA. CDR3 loop: CSEGPGRRWGGTEAFF. The CDR3 nucleotides are TGCAGCGAAGGGCCCGGGAGGAGATGGGGAGGCACTGAAGCTTTCTTT.

The sample holds a few counts of this clonotype. J is TRBJ1-2 and V is TRBV5-1; maybe TRBD1 (5 bases). This CDR3 region has 15 residues. Germline V gives CDR1 SGHRS, CDR2 YFSETQ. Trimming shortened V by 6 bases and J by 2 bases, and 17 bases separated the two germline ends. CDR3 residues: CASIRDPGLNYGYTF. For the CDR3, the DNA is TGCGCCAGCATACGGGACCCCGGGCTAAACTATGGCTACACCTTC.

This clonotype was detected a few times. The chain joins TRBV3-1 to TRBJ2-5; possible D gene TRBD2, 7 bases. Germline V CDR1 and CDR2: LGHDT, YNNKEL (reference sequence). CDR3 length equals 16 residues. The V and J ends lost 3 bases and 6 bases respectively, with 20 bases between them. The CDR3 sequence: CASSHLRKGGGQTQYF. The CDR3 nucleotides are TGTGCCAGCAGCCATCTCAGAAAGGGGGGGGGACAGACCCAGTACTTC.

This chain joins TRBV16 and TRBJ1-1; D uncertain. The CDR3 sequence is 13 residues long. Between the trimmed V and J ends, which lost 3 bases and 8 bases, there was a span of 13 bases. CDR1 and CDR2 from the germline V gene are KGHSY and FQNENV. CDR3 residues: CASSQGREGEAFF. The CDR3, as DNA: TGTGCCAGCAGCCAGGGCCGGGAAGGGGAAGCTTTCTTT.

This clonotype was recorded a few times. The chain is built from TRBV27 and TRBJ2-7, with D perhaps TRBD1 (6 bases). Trimming stripped 6 bases from V and 6 bases from J, with 18 bases between. CDR1 is MNHEY and CDR2 is SMNVEV in the germline V gene (reference sequence). CDR3 length equals 14 residues. CDR3 nucleotide sequence: TGTGCCAGCAGCCCTCAACAGGGTTACCTCGAGCAGTACTTC. This codes for CASSPQQGYLEQYF.

The chain joins TRBV5-1 to TRBJ2-2; D is possibly TRBD1 (6 bases). Germline CDR1 reads SGHRS; CDR2 reads YFSETQ. With 6 bases removed from V and 4 bases from J, the gap between germline ends came to 13 bases. This CDR3 is 14 amino acids long. CDR3 region: CASTLTGGTGELFF. DNA of the CDR3: TGCGCCAGCACCCTGACAGGCGGCACCGGGGAGCTGTTTTTT.

This clonotype was observed a handful of times. The chain combines TRBV2 with TRBJ1-4; a weak D match, TRBD1 (5 bases). V was pared by 2 bases and J by 10 bases, with 5 bases between. The CDR3 sequence is 11 residues long. Germline V gives CDR1 SNHLY, CDR2 FYNNEI. The CDR3 here is CASSEQGKLFF. The CDR3 coding sequence is TGTGCCAGCAGTGAACAGGGAAAACTGTTTTTT.

This clonotype has ten or more counts. V gene TRBV12-3 or TRBV12-4 combines with J gene TRBJ1-1; D unclear. V was trimmed by 10 bases and J by 1 base, leaving 16 bases between them. The CDR3 totals 14 residues. This chain's CDR3 is CATTLVGPNTEAFF. CDR3 DNA sequence: TGTGCCACCACGCTCGTAGGGCCGAACACTGAAGCTTTCTTT.

Only a few counts were recorded for this clonotype. The rearrangement joins TRBV6-1 to TRBJ1-6; 9 bases line up with TRBD1. Unmatched junction bases numbered 9, after V lost 11 bases and J lost 7 bases. The CDR3 length is 14 residues. The germline V gene encodes CDR1 MNHNS and CDR2 SASEGT. The CDR3 is CAATTGTGNSPLHF. The CDR3 DNA sequence: TGTGCCGCAACCACCGGGACAGGGAATTCACCCCTCCACTTT.

This clonotype has just a few counts. The rearrangement links TRBV7-2 to TRBJ2-1, with 12 bases identical to TRBD2. Germline V gene sequence: CDR1 SGHTA, CDR2 FQGNSA. The CDR3 sequence is 14 residues long. V trimming: 5 bases; J trimming: 13 bases; junction bases outside the gene matches: 9. The CDR3 region has the DNA TGTGCCAGCAGCGACAGACTAGCGGGGGTTCTTCAGTTCTTC. This gives the protein CASSDRLAGVLQFF.

The sample holds many counts of this clonotype. The gene calls are TRBV10-3 and TRBJ1-5, with 10 bases matching TRBD1. The CDR3 contains 15 residues. Per germline, CDR1 ENHRY and CDR2 SYGVKD. V lost 5 bases to trimming and J lost 2 bases; unmatched junction nucleotides: 3. CDR3 loop: CAISSGTGGNQPQHF. The CDR3, as DNA: TGTGCCATCAGTTCCGGGACAGGGGGCAATCAGCCCCAGCATTTT.

This clonotype was detected only a few times. No conserved phenylalanine or tryptophan ends this CDR3, so it is likely a read error. The chain couples TRBV29-1 to TRBJ2-2; D is unclear. V dropped 2 bases and J dropped 6 bases, with 4 bases sitting between them. The CDR3 has 11 amino acids. Germline V gene sequence: CDR1 SQVTM, CDR2 ANQGSEA. CDR3 sequence reads: CSVETAGELFL. In nucleotides, the CDR3 is TGCAGCGTTGAAACCGCCGGGGAGCTGTTTTTA.

This clonotype was observed a handful of times. The CDR3 region is CASSSGGTRVGNEQFF. Written as DNA, the CDR3 is TGCGCCAGCAGCTCCGGCGGCACTCGTGTAGGAAATGAGCAGTTCTTC. The V call is TRBV5-1, the J call TRBJ2-1; no reliable D call. CDR3 size: 16 residues. V lost 3 bases to trimming and J lost 7 bases, with 20 bases between them. The V gene's germline CDR1 is SGHRS and CDR2 YFSETQ.

This clonotype was recorded a few times. The rearrangement links TRBV5-1 to TRBJ1-2, with D maybe TRBD1 (5 bases). The CDR3 spans 16 residues. Germline V gene sequence: CDR1 SGHRS, CDR2 YFSETQ. Trimming removed 0 bases from V and 2 bases from J, with 14 bases in between. The CDR3 DNA follows: TGCGCCAGCAGCTTGGAGAGTGGGGGAGGAAACTATGGCTACACCTTC. Encoded protein: CASSLESGGGNYGYTF.

This clonotype was counted only a few times. J is TRBJ2-3 and V is TRBV7-2, with 9 nucleotides matching TRBD2. Germline V gives CDR1 SGHTA, CDR2 FQGNSA. V trimming: 5 bases; J trimming: 7 bases; junction bases outside the gene matches: 13. This CDR3 region has 16 residues. The CDR3 DNA sequence: TGTGCCAGCAGCCCTGTAGCGGGAGAGGGCGGATATACGCAGTATTTT. Translation gives CASSPVAGEGGYTQYF.

This clonotype was counted only a few times. CDR3 region: CTSRVVAGGGTDTQYF. In DNA form, the CDR3 reads TGCACCAGCAGGGTAGTAGCGGGGGGAGGCACAGATACGCAGTATTTT. The chain couples TRBV1 to TRBJ2-3; the table's D call of TRBD2 was not tested on the DNA. TRBV1 constitutes a pseudogene. CDR3 size: 16 residues.

This clonotype came up a few times. The chain links TRBV3-1 to TRBJ2-2; no clear D. Trimming took off 4 bases at V and 4 bases at J, with 13 bases between the two ends. CDR3 length: 15 residues. Germline V lookup: CDR1 LGHDT, CDR2 YNNKEL (reference sequence). The CDR3 loop reads CASSPRDMVTGELFF. DNA for the CDR3: TGTGCCAGCAGCCCTCGAGATATGGTCACCGGGGAGCTGTTTTTT.